This T cell receptor beta chain derives from a study of shared clonotypes between healthy human individuals. Looked up from germline, CDR1 is SGHTS and CDR2 is YDEGEE. The CDR3 runs to 16 residues. V was clipped by 7 bases and J by 2 bases; unmatched bases: 7. Sequencing used immunoSEQ multiplex PCR; TCRdb keeps in-frame clones, though not all of them. This repertoire shows around 2.5 million clones, 80% to 95% found once; its top ten account for more than 0.35%. Source material: naive CD4+ T cells from PBMCs. Described subset: CD45RA+ positively selected. The clonotype was recovered from a man aged 18 to 30 in good health. Some clones in this sample may be carry-over from other donors' samples. This chain uses TRBV5-8 with TRBJ2-6; 9 nucleotides agree with TRBD1. The CDR3 DNA follows: TGTGCCAGCGCTCCCGACAGGGGGACTGGGGCCAACGTCCTGACTTTC. Protein sequence: CASAPDRGTGANVLTF.